The sequence of this TCR beta chain was determined in a study of blood T cell repertoires in COVID-19. Background on the study: Specimens from acute and convalescent COVID-19 originated in the United States, Italy and Spain. From T cells, B-cell-depleted T cells, or PBMCs came the material, which was cDNA or gDNA.

In the study's own analysis: It was from reference gene primer amplification that nucleated cell counts were estimated. Only in-frame clones appear in the TCRdb table, and some are missing; sequencing was by immunoSEQ multiplex PCR. That table furnishes V, J and clone size, whereas the DNA furnished D and trimming. The table lists 150,000 to 200,000 clones, around 85% of them singletons. The source of this sequence is a human donor in a cohort sampled during active COVID-19. Material: peripheral blood.

In DNA form, the CDR3 reads TGTGCCAGCAGCTTGGGGGTACAGTGGAACACTGAAGCTTTCTTT. Protein product: CASSLGVQWNTEAFF. V usage is TRBV5-8 and J usage is TRBJ1-1; D unresolved. Trimming left V 0 bases short and J 1 base short, with 10 bases between. Germline lookup yields CDR1 SGHTS and CDR2 YDEGEE. The CDR3 has 15 residues.